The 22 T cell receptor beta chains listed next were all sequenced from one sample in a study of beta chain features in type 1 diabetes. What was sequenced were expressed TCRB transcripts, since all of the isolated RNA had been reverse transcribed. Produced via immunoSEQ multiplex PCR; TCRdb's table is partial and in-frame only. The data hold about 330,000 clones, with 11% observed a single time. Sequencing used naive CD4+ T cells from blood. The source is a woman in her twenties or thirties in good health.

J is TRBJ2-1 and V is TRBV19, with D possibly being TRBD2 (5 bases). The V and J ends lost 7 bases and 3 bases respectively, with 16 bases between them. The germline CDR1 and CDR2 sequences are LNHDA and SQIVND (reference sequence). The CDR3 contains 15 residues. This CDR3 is CASNNGLTIYNEQFF. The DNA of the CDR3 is TGTGCCAGTAACAATGGACTTACAATCTACAATGAGCAGTTCTTC.

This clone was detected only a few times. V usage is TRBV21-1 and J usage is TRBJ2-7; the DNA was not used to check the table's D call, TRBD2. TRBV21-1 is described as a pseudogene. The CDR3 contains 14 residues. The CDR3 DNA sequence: TGTGCCAGCGAGCCCCCATCCCCCTCCTACGAGCAGTACTTC. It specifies CASEPPSPSYEQYF.

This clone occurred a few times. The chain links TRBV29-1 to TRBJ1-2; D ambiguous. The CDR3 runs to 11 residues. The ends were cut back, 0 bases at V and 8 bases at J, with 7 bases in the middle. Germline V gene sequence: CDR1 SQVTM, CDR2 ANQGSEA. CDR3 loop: CSVEEEGGYTF. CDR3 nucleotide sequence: TGCAGCGTTGAAGAGGAGGGAGGCTACACCTTC. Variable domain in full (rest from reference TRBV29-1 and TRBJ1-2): SAVISQKPSRDICQRGTSLTIQCQVDSQVTMMFWYRQQPGQSLTLIATANQGSEATYESGFVIDKFPISRPNLTFSTLTVSNMSPEDSSIYLCSVEEEGGYTFGSGTRLTVV.

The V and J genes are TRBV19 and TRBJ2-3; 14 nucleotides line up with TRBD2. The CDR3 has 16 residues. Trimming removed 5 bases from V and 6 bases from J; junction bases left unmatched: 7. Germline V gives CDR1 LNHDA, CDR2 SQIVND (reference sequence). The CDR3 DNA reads TGTGCCAGTAGTGGTGGACTAGCGGGAGGCTCGGATACGCAGTATTTT. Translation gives CASSGGLAGGSDTQYF.

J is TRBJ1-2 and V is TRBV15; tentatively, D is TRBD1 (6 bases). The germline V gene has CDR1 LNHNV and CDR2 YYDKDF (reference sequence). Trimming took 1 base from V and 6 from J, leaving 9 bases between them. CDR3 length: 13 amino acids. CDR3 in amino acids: CATSRVGGDGYTF. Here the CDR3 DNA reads TGTGCCACCAGCAGAGTAGGGGGGGATGGCTACACCTTC.

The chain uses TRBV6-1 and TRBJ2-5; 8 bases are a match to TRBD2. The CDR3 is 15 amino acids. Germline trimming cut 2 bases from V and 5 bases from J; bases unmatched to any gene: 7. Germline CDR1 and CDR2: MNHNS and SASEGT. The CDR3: CASSEIGTRTETQYF. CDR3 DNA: TGTGCCAGCAGTGAAATAGGGACTAGGACCGAGACCCAGTACTTC.

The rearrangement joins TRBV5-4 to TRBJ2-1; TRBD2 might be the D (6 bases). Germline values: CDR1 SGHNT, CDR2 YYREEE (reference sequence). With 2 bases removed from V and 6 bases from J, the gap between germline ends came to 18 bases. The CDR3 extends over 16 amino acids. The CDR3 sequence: CASSLGGNAPSNEQFF. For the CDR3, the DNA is TGTGCCAGCAGCTTAGGCGGGAACGCCCCTTCCAATGAGCAGTTCTTC.

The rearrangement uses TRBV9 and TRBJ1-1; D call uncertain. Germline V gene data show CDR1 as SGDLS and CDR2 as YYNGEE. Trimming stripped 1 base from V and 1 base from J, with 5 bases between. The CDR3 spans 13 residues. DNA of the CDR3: TGTGCCAGCAGCGTAACAAGGAACACTGAAGCTTTCTTT. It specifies CASSVTRNTEAFF.

CDR3 in DNA: TGCGCCAGCAGCTTCACCGGGACTCACTTCCCTCGGGAGCTGTTTTTT. Protein: CASSFTGTHFPRELFF. V and J are TRBV5-1 and TRBJ2-2; tentatively, D is TRBD2 (6 bases). V shed 2 bases and J shed 9 bases, with 20 bases lying between them. CDR3 length equals 16 residues. Germline CDR1 is SGHRS and CDR2 is YFSETQ.

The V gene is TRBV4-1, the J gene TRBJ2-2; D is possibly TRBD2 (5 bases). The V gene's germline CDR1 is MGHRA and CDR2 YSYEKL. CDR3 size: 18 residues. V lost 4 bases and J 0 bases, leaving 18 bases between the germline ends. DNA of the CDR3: TGCGCCAGCAGCCCCCATGGGCGTCTAGCAGCGAACACCGGGGAGCTGTTTTTT. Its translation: CASSPHGRLAANTGELFF.

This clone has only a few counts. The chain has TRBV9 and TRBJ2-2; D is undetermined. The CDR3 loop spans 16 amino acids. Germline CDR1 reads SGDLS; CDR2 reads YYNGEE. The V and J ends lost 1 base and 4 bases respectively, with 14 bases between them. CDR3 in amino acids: CASSVSVGVSTGELFF. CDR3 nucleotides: TGTGCCAGCAGCGTAAGTGTCGGAGTGTCCACCGGGGAGCTGTTTTTT.

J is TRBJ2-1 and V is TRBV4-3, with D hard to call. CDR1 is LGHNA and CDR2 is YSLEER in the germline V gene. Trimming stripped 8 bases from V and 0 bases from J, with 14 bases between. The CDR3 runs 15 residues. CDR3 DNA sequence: TGCGCCAGCGGCCGAGACGGGTACTCCTACAATGAGCAGTTCTTC. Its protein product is CASGRDGYSYNEQFF.

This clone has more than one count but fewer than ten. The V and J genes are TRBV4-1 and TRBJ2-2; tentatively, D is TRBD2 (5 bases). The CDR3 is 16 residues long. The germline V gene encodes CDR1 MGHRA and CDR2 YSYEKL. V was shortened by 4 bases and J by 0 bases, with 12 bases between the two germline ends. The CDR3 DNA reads TGCGCCAGCAGCCTCTCCACCGGGACGAACACCGGGGAGCTGTTTTTT. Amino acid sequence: CASSLSTGTNTGELFF.

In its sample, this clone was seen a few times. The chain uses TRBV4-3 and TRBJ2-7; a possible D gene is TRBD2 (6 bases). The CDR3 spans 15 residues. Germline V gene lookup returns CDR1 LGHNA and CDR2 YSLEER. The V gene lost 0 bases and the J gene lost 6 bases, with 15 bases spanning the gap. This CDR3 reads CASSQDRRALSEQYF. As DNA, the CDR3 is TGCGCCAGCAGCCAAGATCGGAGGGCTCTCAGCGAGCAGTACTTC.

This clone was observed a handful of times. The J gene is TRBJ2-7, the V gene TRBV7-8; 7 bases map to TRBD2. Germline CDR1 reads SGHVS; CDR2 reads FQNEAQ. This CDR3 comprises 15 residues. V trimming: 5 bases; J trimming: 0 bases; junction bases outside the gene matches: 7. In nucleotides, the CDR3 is TGTGCCAGCAGCAACCGGGACTATGCCTCCTACGAGCAGTACTTC. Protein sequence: CASSNRDYASYEQYF.

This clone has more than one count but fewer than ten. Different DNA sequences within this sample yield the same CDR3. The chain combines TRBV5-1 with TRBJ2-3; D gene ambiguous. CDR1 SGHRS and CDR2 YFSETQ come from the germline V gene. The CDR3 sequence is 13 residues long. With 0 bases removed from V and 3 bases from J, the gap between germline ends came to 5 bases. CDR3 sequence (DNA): TGCGCCAGCAGCTTGGCAGGTACAGATACGCAGTATTTT. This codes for CASSLAGTDTQYF.

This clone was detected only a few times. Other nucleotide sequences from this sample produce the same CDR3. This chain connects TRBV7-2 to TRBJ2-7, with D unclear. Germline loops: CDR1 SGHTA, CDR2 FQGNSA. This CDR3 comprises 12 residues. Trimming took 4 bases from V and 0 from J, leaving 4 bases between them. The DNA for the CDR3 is TGTGCCAGCAGCTCCAGCTCCTACGAGCAGTACTTC. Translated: CASSSSSYEQYF.

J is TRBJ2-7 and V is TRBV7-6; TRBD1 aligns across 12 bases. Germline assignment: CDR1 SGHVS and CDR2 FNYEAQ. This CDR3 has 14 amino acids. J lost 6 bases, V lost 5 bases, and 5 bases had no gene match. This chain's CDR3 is CASSPGQGAGEQYF. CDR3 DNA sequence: TGTGCCAGCAGCCCGGGACAGGGGGCGGGCGAGCAGTACTTC.

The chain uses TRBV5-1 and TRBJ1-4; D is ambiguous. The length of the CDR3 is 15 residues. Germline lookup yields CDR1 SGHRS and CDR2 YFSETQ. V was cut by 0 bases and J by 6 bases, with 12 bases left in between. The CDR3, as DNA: TGCGCCAGCAGCTTGGATCCCGGGGTCGATGAAAAACTGTTTTTT. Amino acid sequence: CASSLDPGVDEKLFF.

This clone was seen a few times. The CDR3 reads CASSLVPGVGGELFF. DNA for the CDR3: TGCGCCAGCAGCTTGGTACCGGGAGTCGGCGGGGAGCTGTTTTTT. The chain is built from TRBV5-1 and TRBJ2-2; the D gene is possibly TRBD2 (6 bases). The CDR3 is 15 residues long. V lost 0 bases to trimming and J lost 7 bases, with 13 bases between them. From germline, CDR1 is SGHRS and CDR2 YFSETQ.

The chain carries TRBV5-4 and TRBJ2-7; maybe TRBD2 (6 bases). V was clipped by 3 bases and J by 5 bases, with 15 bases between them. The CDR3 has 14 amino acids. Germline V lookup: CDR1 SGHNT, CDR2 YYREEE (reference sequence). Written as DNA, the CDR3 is TGTGCCAGCAGCTGGGGGGTCCCAGAGGACGAGCAGTACTTC. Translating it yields CASSWGVPEDEQYF.

DNA for the CDR3: TGTGCCAGCAGCTTGAAGGTGACTAGCGGGATGAATGAGCAGTTCTTC. As protein: CASSLKVTSGMNEQFF. The chain links TRBV5-4 to TRBJ2-1; 11 bases map to TRBD2. The germline V gene encodes CDR1 SGHNT and CDR2 YYREEE (reference sequence). The CDR3 sequence is 16 residues long. The V gene end was trimmed by 1 base and the J gene end by 7 bases; junction bases not matched to a gene: 7.